Listed below are T cell receptor beta chains from one sample, sequenced in a study of blood T cell repertoires in COVID-19. The data were produced by immunoSEQ multiplex PCR, yet TCRdb's version contains in-frame clones alone and is incomplete. The table lists 80,000 to 100,000 clones, around 72% of them singletons. Specimen: peripheral blood. Receptors originate from a man between 65 and 80 years old with COVID-19, enrolled during active disease. The CDR3 runs from the conserved cysteine through the conserved F or W. D genes are given only for firm matches. Size is stated for part of the rows, as once, few or many counts, or as a class when the clone is expanded.

J gene: TRBJ2-3
D gene: TRBD1
clone size: .
V gene: TRBV12-3/TRBV12-4
CDR3 DNA: TGTGCCACCGGACAGGGGGTCGATACGCAGTATTTT
CDR3 protein: CATGQGVDTQYF

J gene: TRBJ1-2
D gene: .
clone size: .
V gene: TRBV20-1
CDR3 DNA: TGCAGTGCTAGTGTCACGGGAAACTTAAACTATGGCTACACCTTC
CDR3 protein: CSASVTGNLNYGYTF

J gene: TRBJ2-3
D gene: .
clone size: .
V gene: TRBV5-1
CDR3 DNA: TGCGCCAGCAGCTCCCAGGATACGCAGTATTTT
CDR3 protein: CASSSQDTQYF

J gene: TRBJ2-7
D gene: .
clone size: .
V gene: TRBV10-3
CDR3 DNA: TGTGCCATCAGGGACTTCTACGAGCAGTACTTC
CDR3 protein: CAIRDFYEQYF

J gene: TRBJ2-1
D gene: .
clone size: .
V gene: TRBV7-3
CDR3 DNA: TGTGCCAGCAGCTTAGGGGGGTTTAGCTCCTACAATGAGCAGTTCTTC
CDR3 protein: CASSLGGFSSYNEQFF

J gene: TRBJ2-2
D gene: TRBD2
clone size: .
V gene: TRBV7-2
CDR3 DNA: TGTGCCAGCAGCTTGGGACTAGCCTACACCGGGGAGCTGTTTTTT
CDR3 protein: CASSLGLAYTGELFF

J gene: TRBJ2-1
D gene: TRBD2
clone size: .
V gene: TRBV3-1/TRBV3-2
CDR3 DNA: TGTGCCAGCAGCCACCCCCTAGGAGGGACTAGCCAGAATGAGCAGTTCTTC
CDR3 protein: CASSHPLGGTSQNEQFF

J gene: TRBJ2-7
D gene: .
clone size: many
V gene: TRBV10-1
CDR3 DNA: TGCGCCAGCAGATGTACAGAGAGTTTC
CDR3 protein: CASRCTESF

J gene: TRBJ2-2
D gene: .
clone size: few
V gene: TRBV23-1
CDR3 DNA: TGCGCCAGCAGTCAATCGAGGGCCGGGGAGCTGTTTTTT
CDR3 protein: CASSQSRAGELFF

J gene: TRBJ1-1
D gene: TRBD1
clone size: .
V gene: TRBV5-5
CDR3 DNA: TGTGCCAGCAGCACCCGGGACAGGGGGACTGAAGCTTTCTTT
CDR3 protein: CASSTRDRGTEAFF

J gene: TRBJ1-2
D gene: .
clone size: .
V gene: TRBV27
CDR3 DNA: TGTGCCAGCAGAAGGGGCTTTGGGTCTGCCCTCTATGGCTACACCTTC
CDR3 protein: CASRRGFGSALYGYTF

J gene: TRBJ1-3
D gene: .
clone size: .
V gene: TRBV7-8
CDR3 DNA: TGTGCCAGCACCCAACTCGGTGCTGACATCTCTGGAAACACCATATATTTT
CDR3 protein: CASTQLGADISGNTIYF

J gene: TRBJ2-5
D gene: TRBD2
clone size: .
V gene: TRBV3-1/TRBV3-2
CDR3 DNA: TGTGCCAGCAGCCAATTAGCGGGAGGGCCGGAGACCCAGTACTTC
CDR3 protein: CASSQLAGGPETQYF

J gene: TRBJ1-1
D gene: .
clone size: .
V gene: TRBV7-8
CDR3 DNA: TGTGCCAGCAGCCCGGACACTGAAGCTTTCTTT
CDR3 protein: CASSPDTEAFF

J gene: TRBJ1-2
D gene: .
clone size: .
V gene: TRBV5-1
CDR3 DNA: TGCGCCAGCAGCTTGTCGAACTATGGCTACACCTTC
CDR3 protein: CASSLSNYGYTF

J gene: TRBJ2-3
D gene: .
clone size: .
V gene: TRBV19
CDR3 DNA: TGTGCCAGTAGTATCTTCCCGGGTACAACAGATACGCAGTATTTT
CDR3 protein: CASSIFPGTTDTQYF

J gene: TRBJ2-1
D gene: .
clone size: .
V gene: TRBV9
CDR3 DNA: TGTGCCAGCAGCGGCGGACAGGGAGGGATTAGTAGTAAGTTCTTC
CDR3 protein: CASSGGQGGISSKFF

J gene: TRBJ2-2
D gene: TRBD1
clone size: once
V gene: TRBV10-3
CDR3 DNA: TGTGCCATCAGTGAGTCTCCCGGGACAGGGGCGAACACCGGGGAGCTGTTTTTT
CDR3 protein: CAISESPGTGANTGELFF

J gene: TRBJ2-7
D gene: .
clone size: .
V gene: TRBV3-1/TRBV3-2
CDR3 DNA: TGTGCCAGCAGCCAAGATCCACCCTTGGGGGCCGCGCTAAGCGACTCCTACGAGCAGTACTTC
CDR3 protein: CASSQDPPLGAALSDSYEQYF

J gene: TRBJ1-5
D gene: .
clone size: .
V gene: TRBV5-5
CDR3 DNA: TGTGCCAGCAGCTTGGAGGGGATCTCGAATCAGCCCCAGCATTTT
CDR3 protein: CASSLEGISNQPQHF

J gene: TRBJ2-1
D gene: .
clone size: .
V gene: TRBV19
CDR3 DNA: TGTGCCAGTAGTATAGCGGGACTCTCCTACAATGAGCAGTTCTTC
CDR3 protein: CASSIAGLSYNEQFF

J gene: TRBJ2-1
D gene: .
clone size: .
V gene: TRBV5-1
CDR3 DNA: TGCGCCAGCAGACCCCGAGACAGGACCTACAATGAGCAGTTCTTC
CDR3 protein: CASRPRDRTYNEQFF

J gene: TRBJ2-7
D gene: .
clone size: few
V gene: TRBV6-2/TRBV6-3
CDR3 DNA: TGTGCCAGCAGTTACGTGGGCCCGAGTCACGAGCAGTACTTC
CDR3 protein: CASSYVGPSHEQYF

J gene: TRBJ2-7
D gene: TRBD1
clone size: .
V gene: TRBV19
CDR3 DNA: TGTGCCAGTAGACCGACAGGGGGTGTCTACGAGCAGTACTTC
CDR3 protein: CASRPTGGVYEQYF

J gene: TRBJ2-3
D gene: TRBD2
clone size: .
V gene: TRBV28
CDR3 DNA: TGTGCCAGCGGTGGGCTAGCGGGAGTTCGAGATACGCAGTATTTT
CDR3 protein: CASGGLAGVRDTQYF